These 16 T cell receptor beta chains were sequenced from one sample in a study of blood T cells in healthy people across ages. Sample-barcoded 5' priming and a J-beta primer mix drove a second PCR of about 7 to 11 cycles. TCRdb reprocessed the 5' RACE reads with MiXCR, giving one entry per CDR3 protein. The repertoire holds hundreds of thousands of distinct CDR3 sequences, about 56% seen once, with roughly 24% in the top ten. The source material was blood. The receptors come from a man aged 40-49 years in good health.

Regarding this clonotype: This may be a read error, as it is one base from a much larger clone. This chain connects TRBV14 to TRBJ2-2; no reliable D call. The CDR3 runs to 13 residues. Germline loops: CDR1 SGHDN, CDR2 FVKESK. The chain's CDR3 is CTSSQTEFGELFF. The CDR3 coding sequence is TGTACCAGCAGCCAAACAGAGTTCGGGGAGCTGTTTTTT. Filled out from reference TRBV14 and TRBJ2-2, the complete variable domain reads EAGVTQFPSHSVIEKGQTVTLRCDPISGHDNLYWYRRVMGKEIKFLLHFVKESKQDESGMPNNRFLAERTGGTYSTLKVQPAELEDSGVYFCTSSQTEFGELFFGEGSRLTVL.

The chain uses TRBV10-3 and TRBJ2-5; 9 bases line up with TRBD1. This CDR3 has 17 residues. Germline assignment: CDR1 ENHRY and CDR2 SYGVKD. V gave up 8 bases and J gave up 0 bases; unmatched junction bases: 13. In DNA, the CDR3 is TGTGCCATCGGCCCCCGGACAGGGGAGGATTACCAAGAGACCCAGTACTTC. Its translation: CAIGPRTGEDYQETQYF.

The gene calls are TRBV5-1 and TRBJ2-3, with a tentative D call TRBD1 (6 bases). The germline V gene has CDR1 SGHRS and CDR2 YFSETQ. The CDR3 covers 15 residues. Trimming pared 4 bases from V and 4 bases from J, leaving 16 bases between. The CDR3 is CASSPRQARPDTQYF. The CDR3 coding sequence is TGCGCCAGCAGCCCACGACAGGCTCGTCCAGATACGCAGTATTTT.

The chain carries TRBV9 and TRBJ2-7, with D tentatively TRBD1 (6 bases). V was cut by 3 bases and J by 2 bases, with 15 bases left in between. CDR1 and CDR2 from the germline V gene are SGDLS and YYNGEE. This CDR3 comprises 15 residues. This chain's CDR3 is CASSEDPDSTYEQYF. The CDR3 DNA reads TGTGCCAGCAGCGAGGATCCGGACAGTACCTACGAGCAGTACTTC.

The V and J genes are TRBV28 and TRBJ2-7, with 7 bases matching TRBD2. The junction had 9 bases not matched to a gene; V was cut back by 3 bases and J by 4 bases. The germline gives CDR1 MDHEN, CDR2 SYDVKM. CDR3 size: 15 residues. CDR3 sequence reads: CASSFLWRGKYEQYF. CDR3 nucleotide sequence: TGTGCCAGCAGTTTTCTTTGGCGGGGGAAGTACGAGCAGTACTTC.

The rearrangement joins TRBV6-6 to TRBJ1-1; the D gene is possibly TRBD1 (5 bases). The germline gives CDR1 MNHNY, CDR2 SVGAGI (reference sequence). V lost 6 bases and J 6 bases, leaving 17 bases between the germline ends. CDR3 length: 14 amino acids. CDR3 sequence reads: CASSTRVGGAEAFF. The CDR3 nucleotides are TGTGCCAGCAGCACAAGGGTTGGGGGGGCTGAAGCTTTCTTT.

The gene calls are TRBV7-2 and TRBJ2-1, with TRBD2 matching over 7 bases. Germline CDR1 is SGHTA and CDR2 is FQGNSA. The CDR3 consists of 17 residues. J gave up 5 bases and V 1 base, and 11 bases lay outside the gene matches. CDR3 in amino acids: CASSLVPPGLADNEQFF. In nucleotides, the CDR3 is TGTGCCAGCAGCTTAGTTCCCCCGGGGCTAGCGGACAATGAGCAGTTCTTC.

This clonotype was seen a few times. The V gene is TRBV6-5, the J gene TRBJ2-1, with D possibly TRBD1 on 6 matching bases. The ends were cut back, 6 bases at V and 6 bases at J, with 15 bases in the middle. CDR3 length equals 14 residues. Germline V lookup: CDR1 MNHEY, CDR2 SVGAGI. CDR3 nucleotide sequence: TGTGCCAGCAGACGTGCCCGGGACACCAATGAGCAGTTCTTC. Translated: CASRRARDTNEQFF.

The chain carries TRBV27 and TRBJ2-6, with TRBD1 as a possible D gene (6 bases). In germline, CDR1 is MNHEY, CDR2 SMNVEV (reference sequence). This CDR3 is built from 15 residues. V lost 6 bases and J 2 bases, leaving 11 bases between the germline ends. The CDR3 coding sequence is TGTGCCAGCAGCTCAGACAGGCCTGGGGCCAACGTCCTGACTTTC. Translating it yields CASSSDRPGANVLTF.

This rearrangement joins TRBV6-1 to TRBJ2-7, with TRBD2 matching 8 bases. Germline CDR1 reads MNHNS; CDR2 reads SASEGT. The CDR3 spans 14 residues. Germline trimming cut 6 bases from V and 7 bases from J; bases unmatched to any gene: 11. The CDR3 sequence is CASRRLATYNEQYF. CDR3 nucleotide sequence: TGTGCCAGCAGGCGACTAGCGACCTACAATGAGCAGTACTTC.

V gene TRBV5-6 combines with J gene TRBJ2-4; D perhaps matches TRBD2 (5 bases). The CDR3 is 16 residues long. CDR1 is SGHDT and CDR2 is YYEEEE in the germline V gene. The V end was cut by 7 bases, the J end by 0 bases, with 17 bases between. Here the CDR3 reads CASAPSLALAKNIQYF. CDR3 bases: TGTGCCAGCGCACCAAGCTTAGCGCTAGCCAAAAACATTCAGTACTTC.

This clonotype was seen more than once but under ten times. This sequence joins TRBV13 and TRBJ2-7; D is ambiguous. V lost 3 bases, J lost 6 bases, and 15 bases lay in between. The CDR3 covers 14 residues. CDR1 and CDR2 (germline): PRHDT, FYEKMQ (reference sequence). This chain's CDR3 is CASSFSTKGSEQYF. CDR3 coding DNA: TGTGCCAGCAGCTTTTCAACTAAAGGATCCGAGCAGTACTTC. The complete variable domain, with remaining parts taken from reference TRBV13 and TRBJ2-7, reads AAGVIQSPRHLIKEKRETATLKCYPIPRHDTVYWYQQGPGQDPQFLISFYEKMQSDKGSIPDRFSAQQFSDYHSELNMSSLELGDSALYFCASSFSTKGSEQYFGPGTRLTVT.

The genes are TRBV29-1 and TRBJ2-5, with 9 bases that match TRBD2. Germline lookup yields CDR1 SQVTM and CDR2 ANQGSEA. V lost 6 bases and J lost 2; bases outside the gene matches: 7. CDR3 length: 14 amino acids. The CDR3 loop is CSVETLAGQETQYF. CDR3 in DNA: TGCAGCGTCGAGACCCTAGCGGGACAAGAGACCCAGTACTTC.

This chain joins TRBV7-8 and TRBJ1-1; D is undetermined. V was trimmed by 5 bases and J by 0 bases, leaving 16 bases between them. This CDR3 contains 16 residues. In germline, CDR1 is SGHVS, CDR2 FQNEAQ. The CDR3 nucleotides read TGTGCCAGCAGCCCTTACAAGGAGATGATGAACACTGAAGCTTTCTTT. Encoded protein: CASSPYKEMMNTEAFF.

For the CDR3, the DNA is TGTGCCAGCAGCCCGGGACCTCAGATGAGGTACAATGAGCAGTTCTTC. Translated: CASSPGPQMRYNEQFF. The chain has TRBV3-1 and TRBJ2-1, with D possibly being TRBD1 or TRBD2 (5 bases each). In germline, CDR1 is LGHDT, CDR2 YNNKEL (reference sequence). The CDR3 is 16 amino acids. The V and J ends lost 4 bases and 4 bases respectively, with 17 bases between them.

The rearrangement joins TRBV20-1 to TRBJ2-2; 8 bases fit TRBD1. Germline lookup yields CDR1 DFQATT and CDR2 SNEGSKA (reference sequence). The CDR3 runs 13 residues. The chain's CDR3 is CSVMTGATGELFF. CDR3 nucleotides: TGCAGCGTGATGACAGGGGCGACCGGGGAGCTGTTTTTT.